What follows describes a single T cell receptor beta chain. Its antigen target is currently unknown. It has no much larger one-base neighbor in the sample; base qualities were not kept. The library was generated by the immunoSEQ multiplex PCR assay. A mixture of 60 forward primers for TCR Vbeta segments and 13 reverse primers for TCR Jbeta segments was used in the multiplex PCR. A multiplex PCR assay on genomic DNA amplified the CDR3 region of rearranged TCR beta genes. On the Illumina HiSeq System, the amplified TCR beta libraries were sequenced as 87-base-pair reads. The authors' analysis ran thus. A later analysis tallied about 77 million unique TCR beta chains across the 700 or so repertoires, and about 12 million of those chains were shared by two or more donors. To remove PCR and sequencing errors, raw reads were error-corrected and collapsed into unique sequences using a nearest-neighbor algorithm that merged closely related sequences. CDR3 sequences were aligned to IMGT reference sequences to assign V, D and J gene segments. Each retained sequence needed at least a six-nucleotide match to both a V gene segment and a J gene segment. Rearrangements were classified as productive when the CDR3 lacked stop codons and remained in frame with V and J, and all other rearrangements were classified as non-productive. CDR3 was defined by IMGT convention, running from the second conserved V-encoded cysteine to the conserved J-encoded phenylalanine. Sequences without an unambiguous match to a single V gene segment were excluded from the earlier analysis of a few hundred of the donors. In an earlier analysis of approximately 500 of the donors, a V segment was called functional when productive rearrangements were above 56.7%, and segregating when the standard deviation between donors exceeded 5%. A statistical classification framework was developed to diagnose cytomegalovirus status using the catalog of TCR beta chain sequences. A later analysis assigned V and J genes by comparing TCR nucleotide sequences with IMGT/GENE-DB human TR gene sequences. In a later analysis, CDR3 sequences and most-parsimonious VDJ recombination scenarios were assigned using the TCRdist pipeline. A later analysis defined each TCR beta chain by its CDR3 amino acid sequence plus V-gene family, and excluded reads lacking a unique V-gene family. To address suspected cross-contamination and a sequencing artifact, a later analysis removed approximately 600 highly shared, low-generation-probability nucleotide sequences. In a later analysis, a clonal expansion index for each public chain was calculated from normalized within-repertoire ranks of inferred template counts. Generation probabilities in a later analysis came from a VDJ recombination model fitted to out-of-frame rearrangements, and those results were checked against IGoR. Hypergeometric tests were used in a later analysis to score TCR-TCR, TCR-HLA and TCR-CMV co-occurrence, with a repertoire-size bias correction applied to the TCR pairs. In a later analysis, false discovery rates were estimated by permuting HLA or CMV assignments 20 times. A later analysis grouped co-occurring TCRs with DBSCAN, adding TCRdist sequence similarity when clustering within HLA-allele-positive subsets. Repertoires with fewer than 30,000 or more than 120,000 public chains, plus five repertoires with anomalous nucleotide sharing, were excluded from co-occurrence clustering. Not all clones reach the TCRdb copy of this immuneACCESS table, which keeps in-frame sequences only. Checked studies attribute under half of the gap to unresolved V genes and leave the rest unexplained. The V and J calls and clone size come from that table; D and trimming were worked out from the DNA. The sample table contains 150,000 to 200,000 clones; only one count was recorded for around four fifths of them. The ten largest make up under 5% of the sample.

These data come from a study of cytomegalovirus exposure and HLA in healthy donors (dated by TCRdb to about 2017). Looking at the study overall: An earlier analysis of approximately 590 of the donors reported approximately 300 Gb of sequence data and some 120 million unique TCR beta sequences from around 200 million T cells. The later analysis used no new phenotypic data to find candidate immune exposures, relying instead on TCR beta sequences and their occurrence across donors. In a later genetic analysis, genome-wide SNP genotypes for about 55% of the roughly 700 donors were used, and that subset was treated as a discovery cohort. The number of donors typed differed by locus, with roughly 620-630 for A, B, C, DRB1 and DQB1, more than 500 for DQA1, 606 for DPA1, and around 450 for DPB1. In an earlier analysis of over 550 of the donors, high-throughput TCR beta sequencing was used to judge whether each TCR beta V gene segment behaved as functional or pseudogenic. An early release covering around 630 HLA-typed donors comprised approximately 290 gigabases of sequencing data and 85 million to 100 million unique TCR sequences. To predict cytomegalovirus infection status, the study brought together high-throughput TCR immunosequencing, statistical association of individual TCRs with disease status, and machine learning. The study profiled the T cell repertoires of hundreds of subjects by immunosequencing and related them to cytomegalovirus serostatus. In addition to the first cohort of 650 to 750 subjects, a separate validation cohort of 120 different subjects was used. Every repertoire in the discovery cohort had been generated on one and the same sequencing platform. Roughly five DR-DQ haplotypes were handled as single units for association and clustering because linkage in the cohort was strong. Both class I and class II loci were covered by HLA typing, at four-digit resolution. A later analysis re-analyzed previously published TCR beta repertoires from roughly 630 donors and added high-resolution HLA genotyping to study TCR occurrence patterns. The aim of the study was to test whether cataloging public T cell receptors could identify signatures of past pathogen exposure. Among a few hundred genotyped donors of the cohort, an average of around 240,000 unique TCR beta nucleotide sequences were sequenced per donor, roughly 18% of them non-productive. Among the roughly 410 genotyped donors, around 81% belonged to the genetic ancestry cluster associated with self-reported Caucasian donors. Donor age, sex, ethnicity and CMV serostatus were collected together with the repertoire data. Results and caveats for the whole study, not just this receptor: CMV serostatus was the only immune exposure information available for the cohort. A few of the identified cytomegalovirus-associated TCR beta chains were confirmed in vitro to be specific for cytomegalovirus antigens. Because HLA typing was missing for some donors at each locus, association tests included only the typed subset. The classifier was reported to diagnose cytomegalovirus status with high specificity and sensitivity in both the original cohort and the validation cohort. The cohort was sequenced for TCR beta chains only, and without alpha or paired-chain data the features that could be detected were limited. Because counts were too low, about 18 rarely observed V segments, including chromosome 9 orphons, were excluded from the earlier analysis of roughly 580 of the donors. According to the authors, the approach could potentially be generalized to other disease states and immunological phenotypes. A total of some 180 TCR beta chains were listed by the study as associated with cytomegalovirus. A later analysis found that TCR association rates varied across HLA loci, with DRB1 alleles showing the most associated TCRs and HLA-C alleles the fewest. In a later analysis, HLA-associated TCR beta chains showed more clonal expansion and lower generation probabilities than non-associated chains that were equally common. A group of highly shared sequence variants was considered likely to be a technical artifact of the sequencing pipeline. Linkage disequilibrium might explain the correlated functional status among segregating V segments, but an unknown experimental factor could not be ruled out. Across donors, most TCR sequences were observed very rarely, whereas some public TCRs were present in many individuals. At a false discovery rate of 0.05, a later analysis linked 15,000 to 20,000 TCR beta sequences to specific HLA alleles. A further reported finding was that TCR beta sequences accurately predicted the HLA-A and HLA-B alleles for most subjects in the first cohort. A later genetic analysis reported fewer N-insertions in productive TCRs among donors in an Asian-associated ancestry cluster than the 666-donor mean. Sequencing depth was assumed to be roughly uniform across donors in the presence/absence analyses, though that assumption may not hold. Assigning TCR associations to individual alleles was difficult when HLA alleles, especially DR and DQ, strongly co-occurred. In a later analysis, several top co-occurrence clusters were reported to appear linked to parvovirus B19, influenza, CMV and Epstein-Barr virus. In a later genetic analysis, a missense DCLRE1C variant was associated with V-gene and J-gene trimming of TCR beta chains, and the association was replicated in an independent cohort. In an earlier analysis of some 550 of the donors, most TCR beta V segments were observed in productive rearrangements about 90% or about 30% of the time, broadly matching IMGT annotations. A later analysis found that most CMV-associated TCR beta chains appeared HLA-restricted, with HLA associations seemingly driven largely by CMV exposure.

The cohort was made up of 666 healthy bone marrow donors. At the time of sampling, all cohort members were nominally healthy, though unrecorded immune exposures were likely present. The donor was CMV seropositive and belonged to the group of 250 to 350 seropositive cohort members. A peripheral blood sample was collected from each donor, and TCR beta sequencing was performed on peripheral blood mononuclear cells. Genomic DNA was extracted from the blood cell samples with the Qiagen DNeasy Blood Extraction Kit. The sequencing input was PBMCs. This sequence originates from a girl aged 10 to 17 in good health and CMV-seropositive.

The bases are TGTGCCAGCAGCCCCCCGGTAAACTATGGCTACACCTTC. The encoded protein is CASSPPVNYGYTF. This chain is built from TRBV7-2 and TRBJ1-2, with no reliable assignment of the D segment. The CDR3 goes from the cysteine to the phenylalanine over 13 residues. Just CDR3 DNA is preserved here, 39 bases in frame from base 1. V loses 5 bases of germline sequence and J loses 2 bases, and the interval between the two ends is 9 bases. From a lookup of the germline V gene, CDR1 and CDR2 are SGHTA and FQGNSA.